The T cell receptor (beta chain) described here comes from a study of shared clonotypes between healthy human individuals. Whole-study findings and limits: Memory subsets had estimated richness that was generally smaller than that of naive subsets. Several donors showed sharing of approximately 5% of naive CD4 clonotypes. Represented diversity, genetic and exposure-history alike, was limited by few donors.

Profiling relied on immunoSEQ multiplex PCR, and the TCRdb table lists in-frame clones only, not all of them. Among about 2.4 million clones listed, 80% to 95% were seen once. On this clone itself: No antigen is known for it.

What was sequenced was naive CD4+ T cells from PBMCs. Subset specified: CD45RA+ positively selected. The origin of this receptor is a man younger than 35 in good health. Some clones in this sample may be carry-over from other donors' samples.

Here the CDR3 DNA reads TGTGCCAGCAGCTCTTTAAGACCGGGCCCGGGAGAAAAACTGTTTTTT. Protein sequence: CASSSLRPGPGEKLFF. This rearrangement joins TRBV7-9 to TRBJ1-4; D is ambiguous. The V end lost 4 bases, the J end lost 8 bases, and 20 bases lay between the germline ends. The CDR3 covers 16 residues. Per the germline V gene, CDR1 is SEHNR and CDR2 is FQNEAQ (reference sequence).